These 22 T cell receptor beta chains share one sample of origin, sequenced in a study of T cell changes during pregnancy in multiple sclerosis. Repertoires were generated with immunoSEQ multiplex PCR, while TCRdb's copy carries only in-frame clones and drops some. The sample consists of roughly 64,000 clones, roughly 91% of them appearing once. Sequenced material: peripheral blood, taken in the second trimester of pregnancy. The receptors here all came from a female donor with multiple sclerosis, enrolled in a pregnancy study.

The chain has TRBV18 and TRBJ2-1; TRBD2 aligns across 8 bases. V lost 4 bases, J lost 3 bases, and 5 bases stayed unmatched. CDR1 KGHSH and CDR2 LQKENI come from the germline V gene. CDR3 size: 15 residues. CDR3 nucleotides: TGTGCCAGCTCACTCTCCGGGGGGGGCTACAATGAGCAGTTCTTC. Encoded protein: CASSLSGGGYNEQFF.

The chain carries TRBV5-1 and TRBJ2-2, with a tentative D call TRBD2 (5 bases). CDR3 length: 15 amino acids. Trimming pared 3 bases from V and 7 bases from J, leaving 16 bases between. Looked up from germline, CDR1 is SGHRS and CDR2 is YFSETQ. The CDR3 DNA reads TGCGCCAGCAGCTCCACCGTGGACTTTTACGGGGAGCTGTTTTTT. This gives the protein CASSSTVDFYGELFF.

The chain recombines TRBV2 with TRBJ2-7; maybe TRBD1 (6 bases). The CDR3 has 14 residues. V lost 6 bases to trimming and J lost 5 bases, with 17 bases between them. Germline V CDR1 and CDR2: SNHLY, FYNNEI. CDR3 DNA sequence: TGTGCCAGCAGGCCTCGACAGGACCTCAACGAGCAGTACTTC. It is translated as CASRPRQDLNEQYF.

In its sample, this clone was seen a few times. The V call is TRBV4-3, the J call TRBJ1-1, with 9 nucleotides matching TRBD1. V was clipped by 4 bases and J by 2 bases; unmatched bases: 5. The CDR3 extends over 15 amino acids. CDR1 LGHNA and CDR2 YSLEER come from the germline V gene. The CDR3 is CASSLGTGINTEAFF. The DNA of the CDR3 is TGCGCCAGCAGCCTCGGGACAGGGATTAACACTGAAGCTTTCTTT.

Written as DNA, the CDR3 is TGTGCCAGCCGGGCTAGCGGGGCCCTTACCTACGAGCAGTACTTC. Encoded protein: CASRASGALTYEQYF. The chain is built from TRBV6-5 and TRBJ2-7; 9 bases are shared with TRBD2. V trimming: 8 bases; J trimming: 2 bases; junction bases outside the gene matches: 10. The V gene's germline CDR1 is MNHEY and CDR2 SVGAGI. CDR3 length: 15 amino acids.

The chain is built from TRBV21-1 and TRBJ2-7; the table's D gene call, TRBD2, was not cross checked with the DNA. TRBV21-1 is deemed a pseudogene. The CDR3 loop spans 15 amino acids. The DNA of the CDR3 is TGTGCCAGCAGCAAAGTTAATGCGGGCACCTACGAGCAGTACTTC. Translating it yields CASSKVNAGTYEQYF.

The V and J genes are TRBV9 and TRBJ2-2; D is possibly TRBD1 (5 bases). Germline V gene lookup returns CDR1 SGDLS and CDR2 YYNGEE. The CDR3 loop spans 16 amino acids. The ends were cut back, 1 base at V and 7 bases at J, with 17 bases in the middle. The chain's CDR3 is CASSVKRTITYGELFF. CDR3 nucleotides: TGTGCCAGCAGCGTAAAAAGGACAATTACTTACGGGGAGCTGTTTTTT.

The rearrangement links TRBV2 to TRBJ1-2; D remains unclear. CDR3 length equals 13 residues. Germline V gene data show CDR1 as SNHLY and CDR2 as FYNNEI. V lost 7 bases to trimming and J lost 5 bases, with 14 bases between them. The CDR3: CASTIAGIYGYTF. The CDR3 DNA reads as TGTGCCAGCACTATTGCGGGGATTTATGGCTACACCTTC.

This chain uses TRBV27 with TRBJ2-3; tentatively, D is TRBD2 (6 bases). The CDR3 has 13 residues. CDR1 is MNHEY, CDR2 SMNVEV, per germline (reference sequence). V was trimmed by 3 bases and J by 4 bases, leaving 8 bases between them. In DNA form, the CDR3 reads TGTGCCAGCAGTTTGGGGGGTCCAGATACGCAGTATTTT. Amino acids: CASSLGGPDTQYF.

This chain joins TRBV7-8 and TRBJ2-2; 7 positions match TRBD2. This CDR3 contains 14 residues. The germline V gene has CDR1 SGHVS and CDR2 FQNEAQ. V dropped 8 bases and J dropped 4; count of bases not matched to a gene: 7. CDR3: CASSGGGLTGELFF. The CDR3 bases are TGTGCCAGCTCTGGGGGGGGACTCACCGGGGAGCTGTTTTTT.

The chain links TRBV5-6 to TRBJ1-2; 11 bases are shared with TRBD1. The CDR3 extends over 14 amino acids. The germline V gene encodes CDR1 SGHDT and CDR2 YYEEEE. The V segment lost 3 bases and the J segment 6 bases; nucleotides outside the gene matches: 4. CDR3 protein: CASSWDRGADGYTF. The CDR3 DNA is TGTGCCAGCAGCTGGGACAGGGGGGCGGATGGCTACACCTTC.

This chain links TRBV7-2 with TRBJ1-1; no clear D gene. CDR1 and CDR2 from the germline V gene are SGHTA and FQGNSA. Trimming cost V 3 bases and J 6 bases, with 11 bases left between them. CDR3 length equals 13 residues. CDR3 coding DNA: TGTGCCAGCAGCTTCTGGACTGAGGCTGAAGCTTTCTTT. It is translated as CASSFWTEAEAFF. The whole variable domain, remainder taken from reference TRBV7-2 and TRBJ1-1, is GAGVSQSPSNKVTEKGKDVELRCDPISGHTALYWYRQSLGQGLEFLIYFQGNSAPDKSGLPSDRFSAERTGGSVSTLTIQRTQQEDSAVYLCASSFWTEAEAFFGQGTRLTVV.

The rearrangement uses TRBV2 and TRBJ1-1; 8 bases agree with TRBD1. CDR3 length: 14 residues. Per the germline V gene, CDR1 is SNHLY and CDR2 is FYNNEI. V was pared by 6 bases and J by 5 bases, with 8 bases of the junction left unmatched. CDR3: CASRRTGRSTEAFF. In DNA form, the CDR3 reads TGTGCCAGCAGAAGGACAGGGCGAAGTACTGAAGCTTTCTTT.

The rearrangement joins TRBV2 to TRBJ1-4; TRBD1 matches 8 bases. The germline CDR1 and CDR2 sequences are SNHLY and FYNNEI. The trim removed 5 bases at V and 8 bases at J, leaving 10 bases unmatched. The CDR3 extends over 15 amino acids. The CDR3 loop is CASSPSRTGKEKLFF. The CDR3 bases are TGTGCCAGCAGTCCATCGAGGACAGGGAAAGAAAAACTGTTTTTT.

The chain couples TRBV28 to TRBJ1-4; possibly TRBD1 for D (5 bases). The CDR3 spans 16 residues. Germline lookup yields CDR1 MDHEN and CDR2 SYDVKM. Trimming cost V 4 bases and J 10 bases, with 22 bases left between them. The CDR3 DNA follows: TGTGCCAGCAGTTCCCCTCCCAGGGCTTCATTGGGAAAACTGTTTTTT. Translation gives CASSSPPRASLGKLFF.

CDR3 coding DNA: TGTGCCTGGCAGGCCCTAGCGGGGGACAATGAGCAGTTCTTC. Translating gives CAWQALAGDNEQFF. The chain has TRBV30 and TRBJ2-1; TRBD2 matches at 10 bases. CDR1 is GTSNPN and CDR2 is SVGIG in the germline V gene (reference sequence). CDR3 length: 14 residues. Trimming removed 5 bases from V and 5 bases from J; junction bases left unmatched: 6.

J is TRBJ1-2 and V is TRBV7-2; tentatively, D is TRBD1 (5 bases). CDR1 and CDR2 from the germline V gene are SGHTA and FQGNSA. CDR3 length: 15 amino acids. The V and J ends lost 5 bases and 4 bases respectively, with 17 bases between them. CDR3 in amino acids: CASSPAGPGVYGYTF. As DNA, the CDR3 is TGTGCCAGCAGCCCAGCGGGGCCCGGGGTCTATGGCTACACCTTC.

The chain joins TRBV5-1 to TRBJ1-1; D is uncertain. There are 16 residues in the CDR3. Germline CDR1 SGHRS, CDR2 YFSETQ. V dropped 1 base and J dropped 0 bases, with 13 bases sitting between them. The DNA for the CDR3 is TGCGCCAGCAGCTTGCAGGAGACTACCATGAACACTGAAGCTTTCTTT. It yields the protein CASSLQETTMNTEAFF.

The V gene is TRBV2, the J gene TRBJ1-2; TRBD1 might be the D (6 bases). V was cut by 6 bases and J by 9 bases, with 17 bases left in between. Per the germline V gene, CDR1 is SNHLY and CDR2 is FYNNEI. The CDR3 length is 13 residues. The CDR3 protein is CASRTDRTSSYTF. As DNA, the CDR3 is TGTGCCAGCAGGACTGACAGGACAAGTAGCTACACCTTC.

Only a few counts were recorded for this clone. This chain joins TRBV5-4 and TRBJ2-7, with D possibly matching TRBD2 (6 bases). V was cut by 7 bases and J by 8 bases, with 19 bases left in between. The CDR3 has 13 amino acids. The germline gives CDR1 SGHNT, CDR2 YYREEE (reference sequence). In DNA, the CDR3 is TGTGCCAGCGGGAGGAAGGGTCAGGAACAGCAGTACTTC. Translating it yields CASGRKGQEQQYF.

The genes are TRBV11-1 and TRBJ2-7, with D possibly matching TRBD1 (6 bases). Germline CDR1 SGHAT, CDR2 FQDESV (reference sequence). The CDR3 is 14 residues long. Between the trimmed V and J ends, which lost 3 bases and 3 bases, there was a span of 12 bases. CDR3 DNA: TGTGCCAGCAGCTTCGAGACAGGAGGCTACGAGCAGTACTTC. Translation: CASSFETGGYEQYF.

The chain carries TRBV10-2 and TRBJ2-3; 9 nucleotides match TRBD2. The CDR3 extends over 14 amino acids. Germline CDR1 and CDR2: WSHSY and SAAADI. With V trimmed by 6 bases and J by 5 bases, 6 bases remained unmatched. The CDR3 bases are TGCGCCAGCAGCGGCGGGGGGGCCAGAGATACGCAGTATTTT. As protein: CASSGGGARDTQYF.